This TCR beta chain was obtained from a study of T-cell reconstitution after alpha-beta-depleted transplantation in children. This clonotype has a handful of counts. Using unique molecular identifiers, the investigators prepared the TCRbeta library. TCRdb used MiXCR to reprocess the PCR reads, holding one entry per CDR3 protein. The repertoire holds hundreds of thousands of distinct CDR3 sequences, with roughly a tenth as singletons. The CDR3 is made up of 15 amino acids. V lost 0 bases, J lost 4 bases, and 4 bases stayed unmatched. CDR1 is SGHRS and CDR2 is YFSETQ in the germline V gene. The source is a human donor who donated a stem cell graft to a child with acute myeloid leukemia. This material consisted of PBMCs from the stem cell graft donor, taken from the stem cell graft. The chain has TRBV5-1 and TRBJ1-1, with 9 bases aligning to TRBD1. Here the CDR3 DNA reads TGCGCCAGCAGCTTGGGGGACAGGGAGGGCACTGAAGCTTTCTTT. It codes for CASSLGDREGTEAFF.